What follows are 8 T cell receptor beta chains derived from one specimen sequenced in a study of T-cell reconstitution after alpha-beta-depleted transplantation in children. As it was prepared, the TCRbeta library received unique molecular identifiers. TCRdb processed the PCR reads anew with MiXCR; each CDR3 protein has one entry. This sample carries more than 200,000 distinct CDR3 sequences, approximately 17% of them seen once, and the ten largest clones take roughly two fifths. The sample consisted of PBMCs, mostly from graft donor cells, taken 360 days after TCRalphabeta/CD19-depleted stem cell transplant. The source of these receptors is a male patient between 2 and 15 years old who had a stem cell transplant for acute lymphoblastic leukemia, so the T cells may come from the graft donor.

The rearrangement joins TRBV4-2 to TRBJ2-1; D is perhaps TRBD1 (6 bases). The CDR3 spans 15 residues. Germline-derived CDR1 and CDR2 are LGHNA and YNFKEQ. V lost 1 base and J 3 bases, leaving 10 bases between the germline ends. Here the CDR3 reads CASSQGRDNYNEQFF. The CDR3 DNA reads TGTGCCAGCAGCCAAGGCCGGGACAACTACAATGAGCAGTTCTTC.

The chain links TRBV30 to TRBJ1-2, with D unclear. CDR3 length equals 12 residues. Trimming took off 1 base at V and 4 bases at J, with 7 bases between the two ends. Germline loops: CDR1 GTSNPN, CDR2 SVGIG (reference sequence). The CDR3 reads CAWSGHLYGYTF. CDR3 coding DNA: TGTGCCTGGAGTGGACACCTCTATGGCTACACCTTC.

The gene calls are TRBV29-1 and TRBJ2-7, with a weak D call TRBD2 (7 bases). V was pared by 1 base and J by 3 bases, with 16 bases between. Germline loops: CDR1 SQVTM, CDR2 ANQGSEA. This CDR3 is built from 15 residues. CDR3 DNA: TGCAGCGTTGAAGCTCGACGGGGAGGGGGCTACGAGCAGTACTTC. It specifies CSVEARRGGGYEQYF.

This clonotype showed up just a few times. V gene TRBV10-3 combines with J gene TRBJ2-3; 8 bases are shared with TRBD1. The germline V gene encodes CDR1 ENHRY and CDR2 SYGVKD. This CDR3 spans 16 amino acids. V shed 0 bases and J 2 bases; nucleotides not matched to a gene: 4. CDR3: CAISESDRDLTDTQYF. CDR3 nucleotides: TGTGCCATCAGTGAGTCGGACAGGGATCTCACAGATACGCAGTATTTT.

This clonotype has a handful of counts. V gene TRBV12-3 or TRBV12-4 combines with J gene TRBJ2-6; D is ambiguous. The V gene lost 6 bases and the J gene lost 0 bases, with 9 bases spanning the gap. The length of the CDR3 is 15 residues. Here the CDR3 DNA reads TGTGCCAGCAGCGGCAGGAACTCTGGGGCCAACGTCCTGACTTTC. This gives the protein CASSGRNSGANVLTF.

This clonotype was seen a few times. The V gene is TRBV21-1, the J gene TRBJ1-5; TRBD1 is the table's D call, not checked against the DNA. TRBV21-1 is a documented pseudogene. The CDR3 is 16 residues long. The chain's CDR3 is CASSIDRGRGDQPQHF. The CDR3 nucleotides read TGTGCCAGCAGCATAGACAGGGGGCGCGGGGATCAGCCCCAGCATTTT.

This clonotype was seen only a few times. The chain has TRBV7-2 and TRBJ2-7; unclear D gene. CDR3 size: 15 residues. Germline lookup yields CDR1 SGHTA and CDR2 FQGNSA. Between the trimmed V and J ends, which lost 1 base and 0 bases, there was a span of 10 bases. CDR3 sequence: CASSLDPSNSYEQYF. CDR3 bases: TGTGCCAGCAGCTTAGATCCCAGCAACTCCTACGAGCAGTACTTC.

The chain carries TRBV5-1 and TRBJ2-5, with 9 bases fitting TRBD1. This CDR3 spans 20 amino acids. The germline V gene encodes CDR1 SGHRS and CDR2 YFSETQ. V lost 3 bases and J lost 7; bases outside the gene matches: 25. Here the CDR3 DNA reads TGCGCCAGCAGCTCCAACCGGGACAGGGCGGACTCAGGGCCTCTGTGGACCCAGTACTTC. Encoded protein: CASSSNRDRADSGPLWTQYF. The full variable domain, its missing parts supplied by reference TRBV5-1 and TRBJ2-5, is KAGVTQTPRYLIKTRGQQVTLSCSPISGHRSVSWYQQTPGQGLQFLFEYFSETQRNKGNFPGRFSGRQFSNSRSEMNVSTLELGDSALYLCASSSNRDRADSGPLWTQYFGPGTRLLVL.